This T cell receptor beta chain is drawn from a study of cytomegalovirus exposure and HLA in healthy donors. Primers: 60 Vbeta forward and 13 Jbeta reverse. Repertoires were generated with immunoSEQ multiplex PCR, while TCRdb's copy carries only in-frame clones and drops some. The table includes around 200,000 clones, 70% to 80% detected once. The sequencing input was PBMCs. The sequence came from a man aged 30 to 39 in good health and CMV-seronegative.

Written as DNA, the CDR3 is TGCAGCGTTGTCCCCAAGACAGTATACCAAGAGACCCAGTACTTC. Translation: CSVVPKTVYQETQYF. V usage is TRBV29-1 and J usage is TRBJ2-5; the D gene is possibly TRBD1 (5 bases). Trimming cost V 4 bases and J 0 bases, with 15 bases left between them. The CDR3 has 15 residues. Germline V CDR1 and CDR2: SQVTM, ANQGSEA.